Below, one TCR beta chain is given with its context. Its antigen is as yet unknown. The data stem from a study of cytomegalovirus exposure and HLA in healthy donors. Points from the study as a whole: In a later analysis, V- and J-gene trimming of beta chains associated with a DCLRE1C missense variant, replicated independently.

Vbeta (60) and Jbeta (13) primers were used in the PCR. The table came from immunoSEQ multiplex PCR; TCRdb's copy has only in-frame clones and leaves some out. The table has over 150,000 clones, over 70% seen once. Specimen: PBMCs. The receptor was isolated from a woman in her 50s in good health and CMV-seropositive.

CDR3 in amino acids: CASSRDRAHPREQYF. In DNA, the CDR3 is TGTGCCAGCAGTCGGGACAGGGCACACCCCCGGGAGCAGTACTTC. The chain combines TRBV2 with TRBJ2-7, with 9 bases aligning to TRBD1. The CDR3 has 15 amino acids. The V gene's germline CDR1 is SNHLY and CDR2 FYNNEI. V trimming: 5 bases; J trimming: 7 bases; junction bases outside the gene matches: 12.